This TCR beta chain was identified during a study of control samples from healthy donors and cancer patients. This CDR3 has 16 amino acids. Germline V CDR1 and CDR2: SNHLY, FYNNEI. V was trimmed by 2 bases and J by 2 bases, leaving 13 bases between them. The repertoire was sequenced with immunoSEQ multiplex PCR; TCRdb's copy has only in-frame clones and lacks some. In the table there are about 140,000 clones, around 94% of which are singletons. The genes are TRBV2 and TRBJ1-3; no firm D call. The receptor's source is a man aged 35 to 55 in good health. The sample consisted of blood. The CDR3 bases are TGTGCCAGCAGTGAACTCCCGGGGAGGGCTGGAAACACCATATATTTT. This codes for CASSELPGRAGNTIYF.